This T cell receptor beta chain was found in a study of CD8+CD57+ T cells in acquired aplastic anemia. Germline V gene lookup returns CDR1 DFQATT and CDR2 SNEGSKA (reference sequence). This CDR3 contains 12 residues. The V gene lost 3 bases and the J gene lost 1 base, with 6 bases spanning the gap. For sequencing, patients were chosen who had shown expansion of CD8+CD57+ cells by flow cytometry. Researchers used genomic DNA as the template to profile TCR beta VDJ and CDR3. TCRdb fed the reads into MiXCR, producing one record per CDR3 protein. This repertoire shows approximately 300,000 distinct CDR3 sequences, about three fifths found once; its top ten account for 1% to 1.5%.

The sample was sorted CD4+, CD8+, or CD8+CD57+ T cells (not recorded which) from PBMCs. The receptor comes from a human donor with aplastic anemia. The chain uses TRBV20-1 and TRBJ1-1; D unresolved. CDR3 coding DNA: TGCAGTGCTAGCGTGGGGAACACTGAAGCTTTCTTT. Amino acid sequence: CSASVGNTEAFF.